One sample yielded the 17 T cell receptor beta chains listed below, sequenced in a study of blood T cell repertoires in COVID-19. The protocol was immunoSEQ multiplex PCR, while the TCRdb copy is restricted to in-frame clones and leaves out a portion. Of 300,000 to 400,000 clones listed, approximately 84% are singletons. Sequencing was performed on PBMCs or T cells enriched from blood (not recorded which). The receptors stem from a woman aged 30 to 39 who had recovered from COVID-19.

CDR3 loop: CASSLADYNTQYF. CDR3 sequence (DNA): TGTGCCAGCAGCTTAGCAGATTATAATACGCAGTATTTT. This chain links TRBV11-2 with TRBJ2-3; the D is unclear. Per germline, CDR1 SGHAT and CDR2 FQNNGV. The CDR3 is 13 residues long. The V and J ends lost 1 base and 7 bases respectively, with 9 bases between them.

The V call is TRBV6-2 or TRBV6-3, the J call TRBJ1-1; maybe TRBD1 (5 bases). The germline gives CDR1 MNHEY, CDR2 SVGEGT. The CDR3 has 16 residues. The ends were cut back, 7 bases at V and 2 bases at J, with 20 bases in the middle. Here the CDR3 reads CASIPAGPGKNTEAFF. CDR3 in DNA: TGTGCCAGCATCCCCGCGGGGCCGGGGAAAAACACTGAAGCTTTCTTT.

The gene calls are TRBV28 and TRBJ2-6; D is uncertain. Trimming stripped 1 base from V and 0 bases from J, with 13 bases between. Germline CDR1 MDHEN, CDR2 SYDVKM. CDR3 size: 18 residues. CDR3 region: CASSLSAGWASGANVLTF. The CDR3 DNA sequence: TGTGCCAGCAGTTTATCCGCAGGATGGGCCTCTGGGGCCAACGTCCTGACTTTC. Drawing the rest from reference TRBV28 and TRBJ2-6, the complete variable domain is DVKVTQSSRYLVKRTGEKVFLECVQDMDHENMFWYRQDPGLGLRLIYFSYDVKMKEKGDIPEGYSVSREKKERFSLILESASTNQTSMYLCASSLSAGWASGANVLTFGAGSRLTVL.

V and J are TRBV5-1 and TRBJ1-2, with TRBD1 as a possible D gene (6 bases). Germline loops: CDR1 SGHRS, CDR2 YFSETQ. With 0 bases removed from V and 4 bases from J, the gap between germline ends came to 13 bases. The CDR3 consists of 15 residues. CDR3 coding DNA: TGCGCCAGCAGCTTGGCCGCGACAGGAACCTATGGCTACACCTTC. It translates to CASSLAATGTYGYTF.

This chain connects TRBV6-5 to TRBJ1-4; no definite D call. Germline CDR1 reads MNHEY; CDR2 reads SVGAGI. The V end was cut by 8 bases, the J end by 8 bases, with 18 bases between. The CDR3 has 14 amino acids. The CDR3 region has the DNA TGTGCCAGCCATCCGAGTCTCAGAGGGGAAAAACTGTTTTTT. This sequence encodes CASHPSLRGEKLFF.

The V gene is TRBV19, the J gene TRBJ1-6, with D maybe TRBD1 (5 bases). This CDR3 region has 14 residues. The V gene lost 5 bases and the J gene lost 9 bases, with 14 bases spanning the gap. Per germline, CDR1 LNHDA and CDR2 SQIVND (reference sequence). DNA for the CDR3: TGTGCCAGTAGTTCACGGACACTGGTTTCACCCCTCCACTTT. It yields the protein CASSSRTLVSPLHF.

V is TRBV2 and J is TRBJ1-3; D unclear. Deletions cut 8 bases from V and 4 bases from J, with 9 bases between. Germline CDR1 and CDR2: SNHLY and FYNNEI. The CDR3 totals 12 residues. For the CDR3, the DNA is TGTGCCAGCGGAGCCACAGGAAACACCATATATTTT. As protein: CASGATGNTIYF.

This clone was recorded only once. The chain carries TRBV10-3 and TRBJ2-1; TRBD2 aligns across 11 bases. The J segment lost 3 bases and the V segment lost 0 bases, leaving 10 bases of the junction unmatched. Germline V CDR1 and CDR2: ENHRY, SYGVKD. The CDR3 consists of 19 residues. The CDR3 sequence is CAISESTRASGGIYNEQFF. For the CDR3, the DNA is TGTGCCATCAGTGAGTCGACTCGGGCTAGCGGGGGGATCTACAATGAGCAGTTCTTC.

The CDR3 reads CASSPARGNTEAFF. The DNA of the CDR3 is TGTGCCAGCTCACCAGCAAGAGGAAACACTGAAGCTTTCTTT. The chain couples TRBV18 to TRBJ1-1; no reliable D call. The CDR3 extends over 14 amino acids. Trimming removed 2 bases from V and 2 bases from J, with 9 bases in between. Germline CDR1 and CDR2: KGHSH and LQKENI.

The chain is built from TRBV7-2 and TRBJ1-3; D may be TRBD1 (5 bases). V lost 1 base, J lost 0 bases, and 10 bases lay in between. The CDR3 is 16 residues long. Looked up from germline, CDR1 is SGHTA and CDR2 is FQGNSA. In nucleotides, the CDR3 is TGTGCCAGCAGCTTAGGTGGGGCTTACTCTGGAAACACCATATATTTT. It translates to CASSLGGAYSGNTIYF.

This sequence joins TRBV23-1 and TRBJ1-1; 8 bases map to TRBD1. TRBV23-1 is reported as an ORF; its role is uncertain. This CDR3 region has 15 residues. The ends lost 2 bases at V and 1 base at J; junction bases unmatched: 3. CDR3 coding DNA: TGCGCCAGCAGTCAACCCGACAGGGGGAACACTGAAGCTTTCTTT. It encodes CASSQPDRGNTEAFF.

The V call is TRBV18, the J call TRBJ2-7, with TRBD2 matching 9 bases. Germline V gene lookup returns CDR1 KGHSH and CDR2 LQKENI. J lost 1 base, V lost 3 bases, and 10 bases had no gene match. The CDR3 consists of 17 residues. The CDR3 DNA reads as TGTGCCAGCTCACCCTTCTCTCGCGGGGGGGCTTCCTACGAGCAGTACTTC. As protein: CASSPFSRGGASYEQYF.

The gene calls are TRBV30 and TRBJ1-3; D gene unclear. The CDR3 extends over 13 amino acids. Germline V gene sequence: CDR1 GTSNPN, CDR2 SVGIG (reference sequence). Deletions cut 3 bases from V and 3 bases from J, with 9 bases between. In nucleotides, the CDR3 is TGTGCCTGGAGAGCGACTGGTGGAAACACCATATATTTT. Its protein is CAWRATGGNTIYF.

The V gene is TRBV24-1, the J gene TRBJ2-5; the D is unclear. Germline assignment: CDR1 KGHDR and CDR2 SFDVKD. V dropped 4 bases and J dropped 1 base, with 12 bases sitting between them. This CDR3 spans 15 amino acids. The CDR3 bases are TGTGCCACCAGTGAGTATGGGCCAGGCCAAGAGACCCAGTACTTC. Translation gives CATSEYGPGQETQYF.

This clone was detected only a few times. The chain couples TRBV11-3 to TRBJ1-6, with 7 bases fitting TRBD1. In germline, CDR1 is SGHNT, CDR2 YENEEA. Losses at the gene ends were 1 base for V and 4 bases for J; bases not matched to a gene: 7. CDR3 length: 17 residues. The CDR3: CASSLVETGKYNSPLHF. CDR3 DNA sequence: TGTGCCAGCAGCTTAGTTGAGACAGGGAAATATAATTCACCCCTCCACTTT.

The chain links TRBV11-2 to TRBJ2-1; TRBD2 might be the D (7 bases). Germline V gene data show CDR1 as SGHAT and CDR2 as FQNNGV. The V end was cut by 5 bases, the J end by 7 bases, with 18 bases between. This CDR3 is built from 15 residues. As DNA, the CDR3 is TGTGCCAGCAGCGAGATTCGGGGGGCGCCTAATGAGCAGTTCTTC. Translating gives CASSEIRGAPNEQFF.

V is TRBV5-1 and J is TRBJ1-2; TRBD1 agrees at 9 bases. V dropped 0 bases and J dropped 8; count of bases not matched to a gene: 11. The CDR3 spans 16 residues. Germline lookup yields CDR1 SGHRS and CDR2 YFSETQ. The CDR3 DNA is TGCGCCAGCAGCTTGGAGTTGGGACAGGGAGCCGCAGGCTACACCTTC. This translates into CASSLELGQGAAGYTF. The full variable domain, with the rest looked up from reference TRBV5-1 and TRBJ1-2, is KAGVTQTPRYLIKTRGQQVTLSCSPISGHRSVSWYQQTPGQGLQFLFEYFSETQRNKGNFPGRFSGRQFSNSRSEMNVSTLELGDSALYLCASSLELGQGAAGYTFGSGTRLTVV.